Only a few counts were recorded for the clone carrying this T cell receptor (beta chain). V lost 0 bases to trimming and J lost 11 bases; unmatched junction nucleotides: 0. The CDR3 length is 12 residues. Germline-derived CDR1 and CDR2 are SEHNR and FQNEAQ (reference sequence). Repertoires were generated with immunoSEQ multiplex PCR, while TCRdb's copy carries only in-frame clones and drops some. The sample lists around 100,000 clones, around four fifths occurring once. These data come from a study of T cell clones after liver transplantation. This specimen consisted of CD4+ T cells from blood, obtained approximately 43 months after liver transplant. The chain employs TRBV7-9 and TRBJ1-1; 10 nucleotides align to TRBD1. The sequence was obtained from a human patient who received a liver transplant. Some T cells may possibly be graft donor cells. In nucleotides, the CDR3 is TGTGCCAGCAGCTTAGCGGGACAGGGGGCTTTCTTT. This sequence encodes CASSLAGQGAFF.